Each of the 11 T cell receptor beta chains below was sequenced from the same sample in a study of T-cell memory formation after mild COVID-19. TCRdb reprocessed the 5' RACE reads via MiXCR and lists one record per CDR3 protein. This table has 530,000 or so distinct CDR3 sequences, 15% to 20% appearing once. Sequencing was performed on PBMCs or a T cell subset sorted from them (not recorded which). Every receptor here comes from an adult woman who had mild COVID-19 (a few samples of this study predate the infection). Cell type and time point are not known.

The chain uses TRBV12-3 or TRBV12-4 and TRBJ1-1; D remains ambiguous. V was clipped by 7 bases and J by 4 bases, with 10 bases between them. The CDR3 runs to 12 residues. The CDR3 nucleotides read TGTGCCAGCAAAGTCCGGGGCACTGAAGCTTTCTTT. Amino acids: CASKVRGTEAFF.

Only a few counts were recorded for this clonotype. This rearrangement joins TRBV2 to TRBJ2-7; TRBD1 is a possible D gene (5 bases). V lost 4 bases and J lost 1, with 8 bases in between. CDR3 length: 13 amino acids. Germline CDR1 SNHLY, CDR2 FYNNEI. The CDR3 DNA is TGTGCCAGCAGTGCGAGACAGTCCTACGAGCAGTACTTC. Amino acid sequence: CASSARQSYEQYF.

J is TRBJ1-1 and V is TRBV5-1; tentative D call: TRBD1 (5 bases). Deletions cut 0 bases from V and 4 bases from J, with 7 bases between. This CDR3 contains 13 residues. Germline lookup yields CDR1 SGHRS and CDR2 YFSETQ. The DNA of the CDR3 is TGCGCCAGCAGCTTGGCAGGGACCACTGAAGCTTTCTTT. This encodes CASSLAGTTEAFF.

This clonotype was found a few times. This chain connects TRBV5-1 to TRBJ2-1, with no clear D. The germline V gene encodes CDR1 SGHRS and CDR2 YFSETQ. Trimming left V 2 bases short and J 3 bases short, with 9 bases between. The CDR3 loop spans 14 amino acids. Here the CDR3 reads CASSFSSRYNEQFF. CDR3 DNA sequence: TGCGCCAGCAGCTTCTCGAGCCGCTACAATGAGCAGTTCTTC.

The J gene is TRBJ2-2, the V gene TRBV19; D unresolved. Germline V gene data show CDR1 as LNHDA and CDR2 as SQIVND (reference sequence). The CDR3 runs 15 residues. V lost 6 bases, J lost 6 bases, and 17 bases lay in between. As DNA, the CDR3 is TGTGCCAGTAGGAGGCTAATAAACGGGCCCGGGGAGCTGTTTTTT. Its protein is CASRRLINGPGELFF.

The V and J genes are TRBV5-1 and TRBJ2-7; D gene unclear. Per germline, CDR1 SGHRS and CDR2 YFSETQ. The CDR3 totals 14 residues. Trimming took 3 bases from V and 0 from J, leaving 10 bases between them. CDR3: CASSWTDPSYEQYF. The DNA for the CDR3 is TGCGCCAGCAGCTGGACGGATCCCTCCTACGAGCAGTACTTC.

This clonotype has a handful of counts. The rearrangement joins TRBV7-6 to TRBJ1-1, with a tentative D call TRBD1 (6 bases). CDR3 length: 18 residues. Trimming stripped 5 bases from V and 2 bases from J, with 24 bases between. The germline V gene has CDR1 SGHVS and CDR2 FNYEAQ. The CDR3 nucleotides read TGTGCCAGCAGCCCCCCAGTGGCAGGGGCCCTGATTAACACTGAAGCTTTCTTT. Protein sequence: CASSPPVAGALINTEAFF.

This clonotype was detected only a few times. This chain uses TRBV5-1 with TRBJ2-1; perhaps D is TRBD1 or TRBD2 (6 bases each). V lost 4 bases and J 10 bases, leaving 36 bases between the germline ends. CDR1 and CDR2 from the germline V gene are SGHRS and YFSETQ. The length of the CDR3 is 20 residues. The CDR3: CASSPRGGGILGSGIGEQFF. The CDR3 DNA reads as TGCGCCAGCAGCCCCCGCGGAGGGGGAATACTAGGATCAGGTATAGGGGAGCAGTTCTTC.

The CDR3 spells CASSVGTSNTEAFF. The CDR3 nucleotides read TGTGCCAGCAGCGTAGGGACATCAAACACTGAAGCTTTCTTT. The chain recombines TRBV9 with TRBJ1-1, with D perhaps TRBD1 (5 bases). V dropped 0 bases and J dropped 2 bases, with 8 bases sitting between them. Germline lookup yields CDR1 SGDLS and CDR2 YYNGEE. There are 14 residues in the CDR3.

The chain uses TRBV20-1 and TRBJ2-5, with 10 bases aligning to TRBD2. The junction had 5 bases not matched to a gene; V was cut back by 3 bases and J by 1 base. CDR1 and CDR2 (germline): DFQATT, SNEGSKA (reference sequence). The CDR3 totals 15 residues. The CDR3 sequence: CSARGLASFQETQYF. CDR3 nucleotide sequence: TGCAGTGCTAGGGGACTAGCGAGCTTCCAAGAGACCCAGTACTTC.

The chain couples TRBV4-3 to TRBJ1-3; 9 bases agree with TRBD1. J was trimmed by 2 bases and V by 1 base; bases with no gene match: 6. The germline CDR1 and CDR2 sequences are LGHNA and YSLEER. The CDR3 runs 17 residues. CDR3 loop: CASSQVITGGPGNTIYF. The CDR3 region has the DNA TGCGCCAGCAGCCAAGTAATCACAGGGGGCCCTGGAAACACCATATATTTT.